This is a list of T cell receptor beta chains from one sample in a study of T cells in Graves' hyperthyroidism and ophthalmopathy. MiXCR, run by TCRdb on the multiplex PCR reads, gives a single entry per CDR3 protein. The sample includes 250,000 to 350,000 distinct CDR3 sequences, 17% of them seen just once. The sample comprised blood. Receptor source: a woman in her sixties with Graves' ophthalmopathy. Each CDR3 is given with its conserved first and last residue. The D gene is left open where the match is weak. For some rows the clone size is stated as once, few or many, or as a class when expanded; others skip it.

TRBV27,TRBJ2-3,few,-,TGTGCCAGCAGTTTATCGGGGGGCCAGCCAGATACGCAGTATTTT,CASSLSGGQPDTQYF
TRBV12-3/TRBV12-4,TRBJ2-1,-,TRBD2,TGTGCCAGCACCGAAAGGGCGGGGGGATTCAATGAGCAGTTCTTC,CASTERAGGFNEQFF
TRBV28,TRBJ1-2,many,-,TGTGCCAGCAGCCCGGGGGACTGGATTTGGTATGGCTACACCTTC,CASSPGDWIWYGYTF
TRBV2,TRBJ1-1,many,-,TGTGCCAGCAGCGCCGGGATACAGAACACTGAAGCTTTCTTT,CASSAGIQNTEAFF
TRBV5-1,TRBJ1-2,-,-,TGCGCCAGCAGTAAAGCAGGGCAGGAAGGGGGCTACACCTTC,CASSKAGQEGGYTF
TRBV11-1,TRBJ2-6,many,-,TGTGCCAGCAGCTTAGCTGGGGCCAACGTCCTGACTTTC,CASSLAGANVLTF
TRBV18,TRBJ1-1,-,TRBD1,TGTGCCAGCTCACCCGGGACAGCTCAGGGGACTGAAGCTTTCTTT,CASSPGTAQGTEAFF
TRBV3-1,TRBJ2-7,few,-,TGTGCCAGCAGCCAAGTAACCGGGGTCCACGAGCAGTACTTC,CASSQVTGVHEQYF
TRBV15,TRBJ2-7,many,TRBD1,TGTGCCACCAGCAGAGATCGGGACAGGTGGAGCGAGCAGTACTTC,CATSRDRDRWSEQYF
TRBV29-1,TRBJ2-1,-,TRBD2,TGCAAGGGGTGGGAGGGCTACAATGAGCAGTTCTTC,CKGWEGYNEQFF
TRBV20-1,TRBJ1-6,few,TRBD1,TGCAGTGCTAGAGTGGACAGGGGTTCACCCCTCCACTTT,CSARVDRGSPLHF
TRBV20-1,TRBJ1-1,many,-,TGCAGTGCTAATAGAGGGGGGAACACTGAAGCTTTCTTT,CSANRGGNTEAFF
TRBV28,TRBJ2-7,many,-,TGTGCCAGCAGTTTGGTTGCGACCTACGAGCAGTACTTC,CASSLVATYEQYF
TRBV11-2,TRBJ1-6,many,-,TGTGCCAGCAGCTTAGAATATTCACCCCTCCACTTT,CASSLEYSPLHF
TRBV12-3/TRBV12-4,TRBJ2-3,many,-,TGTGCCAGCAGGGGGACGGCCTATAGCACAGATACGCAGTATTTT,CASRGTAYSTDTQYF
TRBV18,TRBJ2-2,-,TRBD2,TGTGCCAGCTCACCACCACGGTTTAGCGGGAGGATCACCGGGGAGCTGTTTTTT,CASSPPRFSGRITGELFF
TRBV12-3/TRBV12-4,TRBJ1-2,many,TRBD1,TGTGCCAGCAGCAAGACAGGGGGCTATGGCTACACCTTC,CASSKTGGYGYTF
TRBV5-1,TRBJ1-1,few,-,TGCGCCAGCAGCTTCGGGAGCACTGAAGCTTTCTTT,CASSFGSTEAFF
TRBV18,TRBJ2-7,many,-,TGTGCCAGCTCACCAGGCACTAACTTTGTGTATGAGCAGTACTTC,CASSPGTNFVYEQYF
TRBV6-1,TRBJ1-6,-,-,TGTGCCAGCAGTAAGGGGCAGATGTTTAATTCACCCCTCCACTTT,CASSKGQMFNSPLHF
TRBV5-6,TRBJ2-3,-,TRBD2,TGTGCCAGCAGCATAAGACTAGCGGGGCGGGCAGATACGCAGTATTTT,CASSIRLAGRADTQYF
TRBV3-1,TRBJ1-3,few,-,TGTGCCAGCAGCCAAAGGGGGGGGCCTGGAAACACCATATATTTT,CASSQRGGPGNTIYF